The rows below give T cell receptor beta chains drawn from one sample of a study of blood T cell repertoires in COVID-19. Profiled with immunoSEQ multiplex PCR; TCRdb holds only in-frame clones, not every one. The table shows around 150,000 clones, with 80% to 90% occurring only once. The sequenced sample was peripheral blood. The receptor set was obtained from a woman aged 80 or over with acute or convalescent COVID-19. CDR3s include the opening cysteine and the closing phenylalanine or tryptophan. A D gene is named only where the DNA matches it firmly. The size entry is marked missing in some rows and otherwise reads once, few, many or a size class.

d_gene: NA; abundance: NA; v_gene: TRBV2; j_gene: TRBJ1-4; CDR3nt: TGTGCCAGCAGTGAAGGGCCCCAGGGCTATCTGTATGAAAAACTGTTTTTT; CDR3aa: CASSEGPQGYLYEKLFF
d_gene: NA; abundance: NA; v_gene: TRBV5-1; j_gene: TRBJ2-5; CDR3nt: TGCGCCAGCAGCCCAGGGGAGACCCAGTACTTC; CDR3aa: CASSPGETQYF
d_gene: NA; abundance: NA; v_gene: TRBV12-3/TRBV12-4; j_gene: TRBJ1-5; CDR3nt: TGTGCCAGCAGTTGGCACAATCCAGCCCAGCATTTT; CDR3aa: CASSWHNPAQHF
d_gene: NA; abundance: NA; v_gene: TRBV28; j_gene: TRBJ1-4; CDR3nt: TGTGCCAGCAGCCCACGGGGGGCCCCAACTAATGAAAAACTGTTTTTT; CDR3aa: CASSPRGAPTNEKLFF
d_gene: NA; abundance: NA; v_gene: TRBV21-1; j_gene: TRBJ2-5; CDR3nt: TGTGCCAGCAGCAAAGGTCAGAGGTTTTCAGAGACCCAGTACTTC; CDR3aa: CASSKGQRFSETQYF
d_gene: TRBD1; abundance: NA; v_gene: TRBV4-3; j_gene: TRBJ1-6; CDR3nt: TGCGCCAGCAGCCATATACCGGGACAGCAAAATAATTCACCCCTCCACTTT; CDR3aa: CASSHIPGQQNNSPLHF
d_gene: TRBD1; abundance: NA; v_gene: TRBV3-1/TRBV3-2; j_gene: TRBJ2-7; CDR3nt: TGTGCCAGCAGGTCACAGGGGTTTGCGGACGAGCAGTACTTC; CDR3aa: CASRSQGFADEQYF
d_gene: TRBD1; abundance: NA; v_gene: TRBV27; j_gene: TRBJ2-5; CDR3nt: TGTGCCAGCAGCAGGGGGCGCCGAGAGACCCAGTACTTC; CDR3aa: CASSRGRRETQYF
d_gene: NA; abundance: NA; v_gene: TRBV18; j_gene: TRBJ2-1; CDR3nt: TGTGCCAGCTCACCAGGTTTAGCCACCTACAATGAGCAGTTCTTC; CDR3aa: CASSPGLATYNEQFF
d_gene: NA; abundance: few; v_gene: TRBV5-1; j_gene: TRBJ2-1; CDR3nt: TGCGCCAGCAGCTTGTTGCGGACCCCCTCGGGAAATGAGCAGTTCTTC; CDR3aa: CASSLLRTPSGNEQFF
d_gene: NA; abundance: NA; v_gene: TRBV5-1; j_gene: TRBJ2-5; CDR3nt: TGCGCCAGCAGCTTGGGAGATACAGGGCAAGAGACCCAGTACTTC; CDR3aa: CASSLGDTGQETQYF
d_gene: TRBD2; abundance: NA; v_gene: TRBV6-5; j_gene: TRBJ2-1; CDR3nt: TGTGCCAGCAGTTACCCAGCGGGGCGTGCCTACAATGAGCAGTTCTTC; CDR3aa: CASSYPAGRAYNEQFF
d_gene: TRBD1; abundance: once; v_gene: TRBV6-5; j_gene: TRBJ1-2; CDR3nt: TGTGCCAGCAGTTTCCGGACAGGGCTGGGGGACTATGGCTACACCTTC; CDR3aa: CASSFRTGLGDYGYTF
d_gene: NA; abundance: NA; v_gene: TRBV27; j_gene: TRBJ1-1; CDR3nt: TGTGCCAGCAGTTTAATTTACCCCGCCCGTATCGGTGAAGCTTTCTTT; CDR3aa: CASSLIYPARIGEAFF
d_gene: TRBD2; abundance: NA; v_gene: TRBV5-6; j_gene: TRBJ2-7; CDR3nt: TGTGCCAGCAGCTTCCCGGGACTACGATCGTACGAGCAGTACTTC; CDR3aa: CASSFPGLRSYEQYF
d_gene: NA; abundance: NA; v_gene: TRBV5-8; j_gene: TRBJ1-1; CDR3nt: TGTGCCAGCAGCAGCCGGGTCCTCGGGGACACTGAAGCTTTCTTT; CDR3aa: CASSSRVLGDTEAFF
d_gene: NA; abundance: NA; v_gene: TRBV18; j_gene: TRBJ2-1; CDR3nt: TGTGCCAGCTCACCACTCCGGGGGGAGCAGTTCTTC; CDR3aa: CASSPLRGEQFF
d_gene: TRBD2; abundance: NA; v_gene: TRBV23-1; j_gene: TRBJ2-5; CDR3nt: TGCGCCAGCAGTAAAGAGCGGGAGCGGGAGACCCAGTACTTC; CDR3aa: CASSKERERETQYF
d_gene: NA; abundance: few; v_gene: TRBV18; j_gene: TRBJ1-2; CDR3nt: TGTGCCAGCTCACCCACCCGGGAGCCCTTGTATGGCTACACCTTC; CDR3aa: CASSPTREPLYGYTF
d_gene: NA; abundance: NA; v_gene: TRBV7-2; j_gene: TRBJ1-2; CDR3nt: TGTGCCAGCAGCTCTCCCGGGATCTATGGCTACACCTTC; CDR3aa: CASSSPGIYGYTF
d_gene: NA; abundance: NA; v_gene: TRBV11-3; j_gene: TRBJ2-7; CDR3nt: TGTGCCAGCAGCTCCGGACTCGGAGTCGAGCAGTACTTC; CDR3aa: CASSSGLGVEQYF
d_gene: TRBD1; abundance: NA; v_gene: TRBV19; j_gene: TRBJ1-6; CDR3nt: TGTGCCAGTCGACAGGGGGGGCGGCTCGGGACCCTCCACTTT; CDR3aa: CASRQGGRLGTLHF
d_gene: NA; abundance: NA; v_gene: TRBV27; j_gene: TRBJ1-1; CDR3nt: TGTGCCAGCAGTTTAGGTCAGGGGATGATGGTGAACACTGAAGCTTTCTTT; CDR3aa: CASSLGQGMMVNTEAFF
d_gene: TRBD2; abundance: NA; v_gene: TRBV6-2/TRBV6-3; j_gene: TRBJ2-5; CDR3nt: TGTGCCAGCAGTCCCCCTCTCCTCCGGCTAGCGGTGCTCCAAGAGACCCAGTACTTC; CDR3aa: CASSPPLLRLAVLQETQYF
d_gene: NA; abundance: NA; v_gene: TRBV5-1; j_gene: TRBJ1-5; CDR3nt: TGCGCCAGCAGCTTGAGCGGAAAGATCAATCAGCCCCAGCATTTT; CDR3aa: CASSLSGKINQPQHF
d_gene: NA; abundance: NA; v_gene: TRBV28; j_gene: TRBJ2-5; CDR3nt: TGTGCCAGCAGTTTTGCTAAAGAGACCCAGTACTTC; CDR3aa: CASSFAKETQYF
d_gene: NA; abundance: NA; v_gene: TRBV12-3/TRBV12-4; j_gene: TRBJ1-1; CDR3nt: TGTGCCAGCAGTTTAATTGGGGGGACGGAAGCTTTCTTT; CDR3aa: CASSLIGGTEAFF
d_gene: NA; abundance: NA; v_gene: TRBV5-4; j_gene: TRBJ1-1; CDR3nt: TGTGCCAGCAGCTTGCGGCTACAAAGTACAGGGAACACTGAAGCTTTCTTT; CDR3aa: CASSLRLQSTGNTEAFF
d_gene: TRBD1; abundance: once; v_gene: TRBV19; j_gene: TRBJ1-2; CDR3nt: TGTGCCAGTAGCACCGACAGGGGGCACGGCTACACCTTC; CDR3aa: CASSTDRGHGYTF
d_gene: NA; abundance: once; v_gene: TRBV7-8; j_gene: TRBJ1-6; CDR3nt: TGTGCCAGCAGCTGGGGAGAGGGCTATAATTCACCCCTCCACTTT; CDR3aa: CASSWGEGYNSPLHF
d_gene: NA; abundance: NA; v_gene: TRBV5-6; j_gene: TRBJ2-5; CDR3nt: TGTGCCAGCAGCTTGAGGGGCAGAGAAGAGACCCAGTACTTC; CDR3aa: CASSLRGREETQYF
d_gene: NA; abundance: NA; v_gene: TRBV28; j_gene: TRBJ2-7; CDR3nt: TGTGCCAGCAGTTTAGCAGGAGGGGCCTACGAGCAGTACTTC; CDR3aa: CASSLAGGAYEQYF
d_gene: NA; abundance: NA; v_gene: TRBV4-1; j_gene: TRBJ2-7; CDR3nt: TGCGCCAGCAGCCAAGGCGGCAGGGGTTCTCTCCTCCACGAGCAGTACTTC; CDR3aa: CASSQGGRGSLLHEQYF
d_gene: NA; abundance: NA; v_gene: TRBV9; j_gene: TRBJ2-2; CDR3nt: TGTGCCAGCAGCGTTGACAGCCTGAACACCGGGGAGCTGTTTTTT; CDR3aa: CASSVDSLNTGELFF
d_gene: TRBD2; abundance: NA; v_gene: TRBV18; j_gene: TRBJ2-2; CDR3nt: TGTGCCAGCTCGGTACGACTAGCGGGAGTCACCGGCGGGGAGCTGTTTTTT; CDR3aa: CASSVRLAGVTGGELFF
d_gene: NA; abundance: NA; v_gene: TRBV5-1; j_gene: TRBJ2-5; CDR3nt: TGCGCCAGCAGCTTGGAAACTTCTAGGGGCCAAGAGACCCAGTACTTC; CDR3aa: CASSLETSRGQETQYF
d_gene: TRBD2; abundance: NA; v_gene: TRBV5-1; j_gene: TRBJ2-1; CDR3nt: TGCGCCAGCAGCTCACCCGGGACTAGCGGGGGACACTACAATGAGCAGTTCTTC; CDR3aa: CASSSPGTSGGHYNEQFF
d_gene: NA; abundance: NA; v_gene: TRBV24-1; j_gene: TRBJ2-5; CDR3nt: TGTGCCACCAGGCGGAGCGGAGGTCAACAAGAGACCCAGTACTTC; CDR3aa: CATRRSGGQQETQYF
d_gene: TRBD1; abundance: NA; v_gene: TRBV5-1; j_gene: TRBJ2-2; CDR3nt: TGCGCCAGCAGCTTGGGTACAGGGGGCAACACCGGGGAGCTGTTTTTT; CDR3aa: CASSLGTGGNTGELFF
d_gene: NA; abundance: NA; v_gene: TRBV9; j_gene: TRBJ1-2; CDR3nt: TGTGCCAGCAGCCCCGACAGTTATGGCTACACCTTC; CDR3aa: CASSPDSYGYTF
d_gene: NA; abundance: NA; v_gene: TRBV30; j_gene: TRBJ1-4; CDR3nt: TGTGCCTGGAACGGGTCCGGGGAAAAACTGTTTTTT; CDR3aa: CAWNGSGEKLFF
d_gene: NA; abundance: once; v_gene: TRBV9; j_gene: TRBJ2-1; CDR3nt: TGTGCCAGCAGCGTAGGACCGGGACTTCTAGTTGAGCAGTTCTTC; CDR3aa: CASSVGPGLLVEQFF
d_gene: NA; abundance: NA; v_gene: TRBV3-1/TRBV3-2; j_gene: TRBJ1-6; CDR3nt: TGTGCCAGCAGTCAATCGGGGGTGTACTATAATTCACCCCTCCACTTT; CDR3aa: CASSQSGVYYNSPLHF
d_gene: NA; abundance: NA; v_gene: TRBV6-2/TRBV6-3; j_gene: TRBJ1-4; CDR3nt: TGTGCCAGCAGTTACGTGACAGCACCTAATGAAAAACTGTTTTTT; CDR3aa: CASSYVTAPNEKLFF
d_gene: TRBD2; abundance: few; v_gene: TRBV4-1; j_gene: TRBJ2-3; CDR3nt: TGCGCCAGCAGCGTTTTTTTTACTAGCGGGAACACAGATACGCAGTATTTT; CDR3aa: CASSVFFTSGNTDTQYF
d_gene: TRBD1; abundance: NA; v_gene: TRBV20-1; j_gene: TRBJ1-5; CDR3nt: TGCGCAGGGGGCGTCGATCAGCCCCAGCATTTT; CDR3aa: CAGGVDQPQHF